Described below is a single TCR beta chain sequence and its context. These data come from a study of blood T cell repertoires in COVID-19. Assay used: immunoSEQ multiplex PCR; TCRdb lists only in-frame clones, some missing. The data show over 350,000 clones, with around nine tenths seen just once and 1.2% held by the top ten. Trimming removed 5 bases from V and 2 bases from J; junction bases left unmatched: 5. This CDR3 region has 14 residues. The V gene's germline CDR1 is MDHEN and CDR2 SYDVKM. The J gene is TRBJ1-2, the V gene TRBV28; the match to TRBD1 covers 7 bases. This clonotype was obtained from a woman aged 18 to 35 who had recovered from COVID-19. Sequences were obtained from PBMCs or T cells enriched from blood (not recorded which). CDR3 protein: CASSPTGTNYGYTF. The CDR3 DNA reads TGTGCCAGCAGTCCGACAGGGACGAACTATGGCTACACCTTC.